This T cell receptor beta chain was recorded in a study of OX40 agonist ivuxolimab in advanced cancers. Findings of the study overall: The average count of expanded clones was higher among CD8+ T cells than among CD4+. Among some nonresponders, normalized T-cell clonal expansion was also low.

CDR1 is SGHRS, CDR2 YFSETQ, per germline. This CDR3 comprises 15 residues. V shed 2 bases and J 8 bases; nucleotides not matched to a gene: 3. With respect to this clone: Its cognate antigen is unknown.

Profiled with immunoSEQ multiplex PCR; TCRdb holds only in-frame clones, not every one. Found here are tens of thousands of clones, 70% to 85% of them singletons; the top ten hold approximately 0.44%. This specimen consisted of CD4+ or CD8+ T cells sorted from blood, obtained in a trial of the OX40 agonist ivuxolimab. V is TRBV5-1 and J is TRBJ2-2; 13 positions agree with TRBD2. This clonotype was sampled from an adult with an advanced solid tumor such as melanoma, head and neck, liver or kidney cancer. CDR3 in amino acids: CASSLLAGGPGELFF. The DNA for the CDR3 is TGCGCCAGCAGCTTACTAGCGGGAGGGCCTGGGGAGCTGTTTTTT.